The source of this T cell receptor (beta chain) is a study of CD8+ T cells in alopecia areata. This sample's treatment: oral pan-JAK inhibitor, 5-10 mg twice daily. Lesional scalp punch biopsies and peripheral blood were collected from alopecia areata patients. In germline, CDR1 is GTSNPN, CDR2 SVGIG (reference sequence). This CDR3 is 12 amino acids long. V was cut by 2 bases and J by 1 base, with 5 bases left in between. Comments on this clone: Its antigen is undetermined. Other DNA sequences in the sample encode the same CDR3.

General study points: Amid tofacitinib therapy, many expanded lesional clones stayed present in scalp and blood.

Following extraction, RNA underwent reverse transcription to cDNA, which served as the sequencing template. The data were produced by immunoSEQ multiplex PCR, yet TCRdb's version contains in-frame clones alone and is incomplete. Among about 120,000 clones listed, 53% were seen once. The chain couples TRBV30 to TRBJ1-1, with no clear D. The receptor was derived from a human donor with alopecia areata. The sequences come from CD4+ T cells sorted from blood, collected at week 4, from a patient treated with tofacitinib. Here the CDR3 reads CAWSRQNTEAFF. The DNA of the CDR3 is TGTGCCTGGAGTCGGCAGAACACTGAAGCTTTCTTT.